This T cell receptor (beta chain) was recovered during a study of CD8 T cells in Susac syndrome. Trimming took off 1 base at V and 4 bases at J, with 8 bases between the two ends. The germline gives CDR1 LGHDT, CDR2 YNNKEL (reference sequence). The CDR3 consists of 14 residues. When the RNA was reverse transcribed, random hexamers were used with an input of roughly 0.5 to 1 ug. Using its own MiXCR run on the immunoSEQ multiplex PCR reads, TCRdb lists one record per CDR3 protein. The data contain about 200,000 distinct CDR3 sequences, 95% of them singletons. The source is a human donor in good health. Sequenced sample: CD4+ T cells from PBMCs. The V and J genes are TRBV3-1 and TRBJ1-3; no clear D gene. The DNA for the CDR3 is TGTGCCAGCAGCCAAGGAGGGCGAGGAAACACCATATATTTT. Amino acid sequence: CASSQGGRGNTIYF.